The rows below give T cell receptor beta chains drawn from one sample of a study of blood T cell repertoires in COVID-19. The repertoire was sequenced with immunoSEQ multiplex PCR; TCRdb's copy has only in-frame clones and lacks some. The sample lists some 94,000 clones, about 83% occurring once. The sequencing input was peripheral blood. The source is a woman in her sixties or seventies with COVID-19, enrolled during active disease. The CDR3 runs from the conserved cysteine through the conserved F or W. The D gene is left open where the match is weak. Not every row has a clone size; where given, it reads once, few, many or a size class.

TGTGCCAGCAGTCGGACTCCAGGAATTAGCAATCAGCCCCAGCATTTT	CASSRTPGISNQPQHF	TRBJ1-5	TRBV2	.	16	.
TGTGCCAGCAGCCCAAGGACGGGAACCGGGGTCACTGAAGCTTTCTTT	CASSPRTGTGVTEAFF	TRBJ1-1	TRBV11-3	.	16	.
TGTGCCTGGAGCGCAGGGGGGTCTAGACAGCCCCAGCATTTT	CAWSAGGSRQPQHF	TRBJ1-5	TRBV30	TRBD1	14	.
TGTGCCACCAGTATGGAACAGGGAACTAGCACAGATACGCAGTATTTT	CATSMEQGTSTDTQYF	TRBJ2-3	TRBV24-1	.	16	.
TGTGCCAGCAGCTTCCTCGGGGAGGGCTCTGAAGCTTTCTTT	CASSFLGEGSEAFF	TRBJ1-1	TRBV9	.	14	.
TGTGCCAGCAGCGTACACCGGGACAGACATTCACCCCTCCACTTT	CASSVHRDRHSPLHF	TRBJ1-6	TRBV7-9	TRBD1	15	.
TGTGCCAGCAGCTCGGGACAGGGGGGCAGTCAGCCCCAGCATTTT	CASSSGQGGSQPQHF	TRBJ1-5	TRBV7-2	TRBD1	15	.
TGTGCCAGCAGTTACGGGACAGCCTCTAGCACAGATACGCAGTATTTT	CASSYGTASSTDTQYF	TRBJ2-3	TRBV6-2/TRBV6-3	TRBD1	16	.
TGTGCCAGCAGCTTAGTGAGGGCGAACACTGAAGCTTTCTTT	CASSLVRANTEAFF	TRBJ1-1	TRBV7-9	.	14	.
TGTGCCAGCAGCTTAGCGGGGGCACAAGAGACCCAGTACTTC	CASSLAGAQETQYF	TRBJ2-5	TRBV5-4	TRBD2	14	.
TGCGCCAGCAGCCGGGGACTAGCGGACACCGGGGAGCTGTTTTTT	CASSRGLADTGELFF	TRBJ2-2	TRBV4-3	TRBD2	15	.
TGTGCCAGTAGTCCCCAGGGACAGGTTAACTATGGCTACACCTTC	CASSPQGQVNYGYTF	TRBJ1-2	TRBV19	TRBD1	15	.
TGTGCCAGCAGCAGAAGACAGACAGGGGCTGATACGCAGTATTTT	CASSRRQTGADTQYF	TRBJ2-3	TRBV5-6	TRBD1	15	.
TGCGCCAGCAGCCAAGATAGAGGTCAGCCCCAGCATTTT	CASSQDRGQPQHF	TRBJ1-5	TRBV4-3	.	13	.
TGTGCCAGTAGTCCAGGGCAATTCCTGAACACTGAAGCTTTCTTT	CASSPGQFLNTEAFF	TRBJ1-1	TRBV19	.	15	.
TGTGCCAGCAGCGTAGTCCCGGGACAGGGTTGTGATGAAAAACTGTTTTTT	CASSVVPGQGCDEKLFF	TRBJ1-4	TRBV9	TRBD1	17	.
TGTGCCAGCAGCAGGGACAGGGGAATGTACGAGCAGTACTTC	CASSRDRGMYEQYF	TRBJ2-7	TRBV5-4	TRBD1	14	once
TGTGCCAGCAGTTCCTCAGATACGCAGTATTTT	CASSSSDTQYF	TRBJ2-3	TRBV12-3/TRBV12-4	.	11	once
TGTGCCAGCAGCCGGGACAGGGGGGCTGAAGCTTTCTTT	CASSRDRGAEAFF	TRBJ1-1	TRBV11-2	TRBD1	13	.
TGTGCCAGCTCACCAGAAAGTAGCTCTGGAAACACCATATATTTT	CASSPESSSGNTIYF	TRBJ1-3	TRBV18	.	15	few
TGTGCCATCAGTGGGGCGACAGGGGACACTGAAGCTTTCTTT	CAISGATGDTEAFF	TRBJ1-1	TRBV10-3	TRBD1	14	.
TGCGCCAGCGGGGGACAACAGGGAACGAACACCGGGGAGCTGTTTTTT	CASGGQQGTNTGELFF	TRBJ2-2	TRBV10-2	.	16	.
TGCGCCAGCAGCCAGGGCTCCAGAAGGGGCAGGTCACCCCTCCACTTT	CASSQGSRRGRSPLHF	TRBJ1-6	TRBV4-1	.	16	.
TGTGCCAGCAGTGACCCGGACAGCACCTATAGCAATCAGCCCCAGCATTTT	CASSDPDSTYSNQPQHF	TRBJ1-5	TRBV6-2/TRBV6-3	.	17	.
TGTGCCAGCAGTGACGGGCCTTCCGGGGAGCTGTTTTTT	CASSDGPSGELFF	TRBJ2-2	TRBV6-4	.	13	.
TGTGCCACCAGTGGGGACAGGGTTCCCGGGGAGCTGTTTTTT	CATSGDRVPGELFF	TRBJ2-2	TRBV24-1	TRBD1	14	few
TGTGCCAGCAGTGGACAGACAGGGGCCTACGAGCAGTACTTC	CASSGQTGAYEQYF	TRBJ2-7	TRBV27	TRBD1	14	.
TGCGCCAGCAGCCCGGGACAGGACATTTTGAACACTGAAGCTTTCTTT	CASSPGQDILNTEAFF	TRBJ1-1	TRBV5-1	TRBD1	16	.
TGTGCCAGCAGCTTAAGGACACATAGCAATCAGCCCCAGCATTTT	CASSLRTHSNQPQHF	TRBJ1-5	TRBV7-8	.	15	.
TGTGCCAGTAAGACTAGGCCGGGGACCGGGGAGCTGTTTTTT	CASKTRPGTGELFF	TRBJ2-2	TRBV6-4	.	14	.
TGTGCCAGCAGCCTTAGCGGGTCCTACACCGGGGAGCTGTTTTTT	CASSLSGSYTGELFF	TRBJ2-2	TRBV11-2	TRBD2	15	.
TGTGCCAGCAGTTACTCGAGTTCAGGAACCTCCTACGAGCAGTACTTC	CASSYSSSGTSYEQYF	TRBJ2-7	TRBV6-5	.	16	.
TGTGCCAGTAGTATAGCCGTACAGGGGGCGGATGGCTACACCTTC	CASSIAVQGADGYTF	TRBJ1-2	TRBV19	TRBD1	15	once
TGTGCCAGCAGTAGGGGTGGGGGACACTCCTCGGTGGACGAGCAGTACTTC	CASSRGGGHSSVDEQYF	TRBJ2-7	TRBV27	.	17	.
TGTGCCAGTAGTATACCAACTAGCGGGGGAACCTACAATGAGCAGTTCTTC	CASSIPTSGGTYNEQFF	TRBJ2-1	TRBV19	TRBD2	17	.
TGTGCCAGCAGTCGGACAGGGGGCGATGAAAAACTGTTTTTT	CASSRTGGDEKLFF	TRBJ1-4	TRBV6-2/TRBV6-3	TRBD1	14	.
TGTGCCAGCAGCTCCGGGACAGGGGGCGTTGATCAGCCCCAGCATTTT	CASSSGTGGVDQPQHF	TRBJ1-5	TRBV4-2	TRBD1	16	.
TGTGCCAGCAGCCAAGCGACGGGGGGCTCGTTAAGCTCCTACAATGAGCAGTTCTTC	CASSQATGGSLSSYNEQFF	TRBJ2-1	TRBV4-2	.	19	few
TGCGCCAGCAGCATGGGACTCTTAAGCACAGATACGCAGTATTTT	CASSMGLLSTDTQYF	TRBJ2-3	TRBV5-1	.	15	.
TGTGCCAGCAGTGGACAGGGTTGGGGAACGCTTAGCAATCAGCCCCAGCATTTT	CASSGQGWGTLSNQPQHF	TRBJ1-5	TRBV6-1	TRBD1	18	.
TGTGCCAGTAGACAGGGTCATCTCTCCTACGAGCAGTACTTC	CASRQGHLSYEQYF	TRBJ2-7	TRBV19	.	14	once
TGTGCCAGCAGGCTACAGGGAAGCAATCAGCCCCAGCATTTT	CASRLQGSNQPQHF	TRBJ1-5	TRBV6-5	.	14	few
TGTGCCACCAGTGATTTGCAAGCGAGGCAGTTCTTC	CATSDLQARQFF	TRBJ2-1	TRBV24-1	.	12	.
TGTGCCAGCAGCTTAGGACTAGCTGAAGAGACCCAGTACTTC	CASSLGLAEETQYF	TRBJ2-5	TRBV7-9	TRBD2	14	.
TGCGCCAGCAGCCCGCATTCTAGCGGGGGCACAGATACGCAGTATTTT	CASSPHSSGGTDTQYF	TRBJ2-3	TRBV4-3	TRBD2	16	.
TGTGCCAGCAGCTTAATTTCGACAGCCGCTGGAAACACCATATATTTT	CASSLISTAAGNTIYF	TRBJ1-3	TRBV7-6	.	16	.
TGTGCCAGCAGCCAACGGACAGGCGAAAAACTGTTTTTT	CASSQRTGEKLFF	TRBJ1-4	TRBV3-1/TRBV3-2	TRBD1	13	.